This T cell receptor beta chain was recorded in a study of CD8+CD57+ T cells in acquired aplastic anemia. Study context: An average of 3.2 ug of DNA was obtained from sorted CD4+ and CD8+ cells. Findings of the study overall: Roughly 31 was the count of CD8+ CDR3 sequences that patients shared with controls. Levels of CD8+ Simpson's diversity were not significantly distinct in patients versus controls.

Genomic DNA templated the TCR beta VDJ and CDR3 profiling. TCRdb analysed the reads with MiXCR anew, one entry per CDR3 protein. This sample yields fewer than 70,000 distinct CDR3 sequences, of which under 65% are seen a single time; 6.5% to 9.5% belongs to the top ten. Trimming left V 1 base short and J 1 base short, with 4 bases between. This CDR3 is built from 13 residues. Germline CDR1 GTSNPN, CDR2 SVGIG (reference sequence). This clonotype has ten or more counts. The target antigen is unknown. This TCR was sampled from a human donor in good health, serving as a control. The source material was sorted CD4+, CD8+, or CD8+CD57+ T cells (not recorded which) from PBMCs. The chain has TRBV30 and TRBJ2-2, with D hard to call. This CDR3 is CAWSDENTGELFF. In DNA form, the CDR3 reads TGTGCCTGGAGTGATGAGAACACCGGGGAGCTGTTTTTT.